The rows below give T cell receptor beta chains drawn from one sample of a study of blood T cell repertoires in COVID-19. Profiling relied on immunoSEQ multiplex PCR, and the TCRdb table lists in-frame clones only, not all of them. The data show some 170,000 clones, roughly 87% seen once. Sequences were obtained from peripheral blood. Receptor source: a woman in her seventies with acute or convalescent COVID-19. CDR3s include the opening cysteine and the closing phenylalanine or tryptophan. D genes are given only for firm matches. Not all rows give a size; the values are once, few, many and, for expanded clones, a class.

>-|TRBV28|11|-|TRBJ1-2
TGTGCCAGCAGTTCCGCGTCTGGCTACACCTTC
CASSSASGYTF
>TRBD1|TRBV29-1|12|once|TRBJ1-1
TGCAGCGCATTGACAGGGCACACTGAAGCTTTCTTT
CSALTGHTEAFF
>TRBD1|TRBV27|15|-|TRBJ1-5
TGTGCCAGCAGTTTGTCACAGGGGCGCAATCAGCCCCAGCATTTT
CASSLSQGRNQPQHF
>-|TRBV29-1|18|-|TRBJ2-1
TGCAGCGTTGAAGCCGGGAGTGCCGGTGGAAGGTTCTACAATGAGCAGTTCTTC
CSVEAGSAGGRFYNEQFF
>-|TRBV30|14|-|TRBJ1-6
TGTGCCTGGAGCCTCGACAGGTTCGGTTCACCCCTCCACTTT
CAWSLDRFGSPLHF
>-|TRBV12-3/TRBV12-4|12|-|TRBJ1-6
TGTGCCAGCAGTTCCTTTAATTCACCCCTCCACTTT
CASSSFNSPLHF
>TRBD1|TRBV6-5|13|-|TRBJ1-2
TGTGCCAGCAGTCAGGGGGCGCGTGGTGGCTACACCTTC
CASSQGARGGYTF
>-|TRBV29-1|14|-|TRBJ1-1
TGCAGCTCCTTTGCTTCCGGGACTGGAACTGAAGCTTTCTTT
CSSFASGTGTEAFF
>-|TRBV27|14|once|TRBJ2-7
TGTGCCAGCAGTTCTCGACAGGTCTCCTACGAGCAGTACTTC
CASSSRQVSYEQYF
>-|TRBV25-1|16|-|TRBJ1-1
TGTGCCAGCAGTGTTCCAGGAGGGTTCGAAAACACTGAAGCTTTCTTT
CASSVPGGFENTEAFF
>TRBD1|TRBV30|14|-|TRBJ1-2
TGTGCCTGGAGCCGGGACAGGGGACAACCGGGCTACACCTTC
CAWSRDRGQPGYTF
>-|TRBV9|13|-|TRBJ2-1
TGTGCCAGCAGCGTAGACGCCACAGGAGAGCAGTTCTTC
CASSVDATGEQFF
>-|TRBV24-1|13|once|TRBJ2-5
TGTGCCACCAGGGACGGGGGAGGAAAGACCCAGTACTTC
CATRDGGGKTQYF
>-|TRBV5-1|15|-|TRBJ2-4
TGCGCCAGCAGCCGCAGCGTAACGTCCGAAAACATTCAGTACTTC
CASSRSVTSENIQYF
>TRBD1|TRBV25-1|15|-|TRBJ1-6
TGTGCCAGCAGAGGGACAGGGGGGGAAAGTTCACCCCTCCACTTT
CASRGTGGESSPLHF
>-|TRBV3-1/TRBV3-2|20|once|TRBJ1-2
TGTGCCAGCAGCCAGACCGCCCAGTTACGGAGGGAGGTTGCTAACTATGGCTACACCTTC
CASSQTAQLRREVANYGYTF
>-|TRBV21-1|15|-|TRBJ2-7
TGTGCCAGCAGCAAATTTAGACAGCACTCCTACGAGCAGTACTTC
CASSKFRQHSYEQYF
>-|TRBV6-5|15|-|TRBJ2-2
TGTGCCAGCAGGATAGGGACTTCGAACACCGGGGAGCTGTTTTTT
CASRIGTSNTGELFF
>-|TRBV30|13|-|TRBJ1-5
TGTGCCTGGAGTTCCGGGGGCAATCAGCCCCAGCATTTT
CAWSSGGNQPQHF
>TRBD2|TRBV5-1|15|-|TRBJ2-3
TGCGCCAGCAGCAGGTCCGGGGGGGGCGCAGATACGCAGTATTTT
CASSRSGGGADTQYF
>-|TRBV7-2|15|once|TRBJ2-6
TGTGCCAGCACCGCCAATGCGGGGGGGGCCAACGTCCTGACTTTC
CASTANAGGANVLTF
>-|TRBV7-8|13|-|TRBJ1-4
TGTGCCAGCAACCCAGGCCTGAATGAAAAACTGTTTTTT
CASNPGLNEKLFF
>-|TRBV6-1|15|-|TRBJ1-1
TGTGCCAGCAGTGAATTCGGGGGGGCAAACACTGAAGCTTTCTTT
CASSEFGGANTEAFF
>TRBD1|TRBV28|16|once|TRBJ1-2
TGTGCCAGCAGTCGGGACAGGGGGGTTTTAAACTATGGCTACACCTTC
CASSRDRGVLNYGYTF
>-|TRBV7-9|15|-|TRBJ1-1
TGTGCCAGCAGCCCCGAGGGCAGACAGAACACTGAAGCTTTCTTT
CASSPEGRQNTEAFF
>-|TRBV5-4|12|-|TRBJ2-7
TGTGCCAGCAGCTTGGGGACTCAGGAGCAGTACTTC
CASSLGTQEQYF
>-|TRBV24-1|11|-|TRBJ2-5
TGTGCCACCGGGCAGCAAGAGACCCAGTACTTC
CATGQQETQYF
>TRBD2|TRBV7-2|14|-|TRBJ2-3
TGTGCCAGCAGTAATAGCGGGGGGGCAGATACGCAGTATTTT
CASSNSGGADTQYF
>TRBD2|TRBV30|13|-|TRBJ2-5
TGTGCCTGGAGTGGGGGACTAGGGGAGACCCAGTACTTC
CAWSGGLGETQYF
>TRBD1|TRBV15|15|few|TRBJ1-6
TGTGCCACCAGCAGAGACCGGACAGGGGCTTCACCCCTCCACTTT
CATSRDRTGASPLHF
>TRBD2|TRBV10-3|16|-|TRBJ2-3
TGTGCCATCAGTGAGGCTAGCGGGGGAGAGACAGATACGCAGTATTTT
CAISEASGGETDTQYF
>-|TRBV21-1|17|-|TRBJ1-1
TGTGCCAGCACCTCCCCCGACAGGGTTTCGGAGAACACTGAAGCTTTCTTT
CASTSPDRVSENTEAFF
>-|TRBV11-2|14|once|TRBJ2-7
TGTGCCAGCAGCTTAGGGTCCGGGTCCTACGAGCAGTACTTC
CASSLGSGSYEQYF
>-|TRBV6-5|14|-|TRBJ1-2
TGTGCCAGCAGTTACTCCAGGGGTGTCTCCGGCTACACCTTC
CASSYSRGVSGYTF
>TRBD2|TRBV3-1/TRBV3-2|17|-|TRBJ2-5
TGTGCCAGCAGCCAAGATATGGGACTAGCGGGGGCGAAGACCCAGTACTTC
CASSQDMGLAGAKTQYF
>-|TRBV3-1/TRBV3-2|15|-|TRBJ2-2
TGTGCCAGCAAAGTAGGGGGGGCAAACACCGGGGAGCTGTTTTTT
CASKVGGANTGELFF
>-|TRBV9|17|-|TRBJ1-2
TGTGCCAGCAGCGCAGGGAGTAGGGCAGGGAGGACTTATGGCTACACCTTC
CASSAGSRAGRTYGYTF
>-|TRBV4-2|14|-|TRBJ1-1
TGTGCCAGCAGCCAAATTGGAGGGGACACTGAAGCTTTCTTT
CASSQIGGDTEAFF
>-|TRBV6-5|14|-|TRBJ1-3
TGTGCCAGCAGTTACTCGACAGCGGGAAACACCATATATTTT
CASSYSTAGNTIYF
>-|TRBV2|13|-|TRBJ2-1
TGTGCCAGCAGTGTTGAGCGGCGCAATGAGCAGTTCTTC
CASSVERRNEQFF
>-|TRBV6-5|14|-|TRBJ1-4
TGTGCCAGCAAGATGGGAGGGTTCAATGAAAAACTGTTTTTT
CASKMGGFNEKLFF
>-|TRBV7-8|17|-|TRBJ1-1
TGTGCCAGCAGCTTAGCGGGGGCCCGATACCTGGGCACTGAAGCTTTCTTT
CASSLAGARYLGTEAFF
>TRBD1|TRBV7-4|15|-|TRBJ2-3
TGTGCCAGCAGCCCGGACAGGGGAACTACAGATACGCAGTATTTT
CASSPDRGTTDTQYF
>-|TRBV24-1|15|-|TRBJ2-6
TGTGCCACCAGCCAGGGTGAAGCTGGGGCCAACGTCCTGACTTTC
CATSQGEAGANVLTF
>TRBD1|TRBV6-5|15|-|TRBJ2-7
TGTGCCAGCAGTAGATACCAGGGGGCAAACTACGAGCAGTACTTC
CASSRYQGANYEQYF
>TRBD2|TRBV28|15|-|TRBJ2-1
TGTGCCAGCACTAGATGGGGGGGAGGGTACAATGAGCAGTTCTTC
CASTRWGGGYNEQFF
>TRBD1|TRBV27|17|-|TRBJ2-6
TGTGCCAGCAGTTTAGACAGGGGTTTGTCGGGGGCCAACGTCCTGACTTTC
CASSLDRGLSGANVLTF
>-|TRBV6-6|15|-|TRBJ2-1
TGTGCCAGCAGTTACTCCCAGGGCACCTACAATGAGCAGTTCTTC
CASSYSQGTYNEQFF
>TRBD1|TRBV28|15|-|TRBJ1-1
TGTGCCAGCAGTTTGTTCTCGACAGGGATCACTGAAGCTTTCTTT
CASSLFSTGITEAFF
>-|TRBV2|15|once|TRBJ1-6
TGTGCCAGCACTCTCGGGGGGTTAGTGAATTCACCCCTCCACTTT
CASTLGGLVNSPLHF
>-|TRBV5-5|13|-|TRBJ2-7
TGTGCCAGCAGCTTTGAGAACAGGGGAGGGCAGTACTTC
CASSFENRGGQYF
>TRBD1|TRBV28|17|-|TRBJ1-4
TGTGCCAGCAGTCCGGTCGGCGGACAGGGCCTTAATGAAAAACTGTTTTTT
CASSPVGGQGLNEKLFF
>-|TRBV23-1|16|-|TRBJ1-6
TGCGCCAGCAGTCAGTTTCCTAACTCCCCTAATTCACCCCTCCACTTT
CASSQFPNSPNSPLHF
>TRBD1|TRBV5-6|15|-|TRBJ1-5
TGTGCCAGCAGCTTGATGGGACAGGGAAATCAGCCCCAGCATTTT
CASSLMGQGNQPQHF
>TRBD1|TRBV20-1|17|-|TRBJ1-1
TGCAGTGCTAGTACAGGGGTTGGTGTCGGGAGGGGCACTGAAGCTTTCTTT
CSASTGVGVGRGTEAFF
>-|TRBV3-1/TRBV3-2|13|once|TRBJ2-5
TGTGCCAGCAGCCAAGCTGAGTTTGAGACCCAGTACTTC
CASSQAEFETQYF
>-|TRBV3-1/TRBV3-2|14|-|TRBJ1-1
TGTGCCAGCAGCCAAGCAGGGCCGAACACTGAAGCTTTCTTT
CASSQAGPNTEAFF
>-|TRBV2|15|-|TRBJ2-7
TGTGCCAGCAGTGCCCCGGGAGAGAGGCGGTACGAGCAGTACTTC
CASSAPGERRYEQYF
>TRBD2|TRBV5-1|17|once|TRBJ2-1
TGCGCCAGCAGCTTGACCACCCTAGCGGGGGGTTACAATGAGCAGTTCTTC
CASSLTTLAGGYNEQFF